The 25 T cell receptor beta chains reported below all come from one sample, sequenced in a study of beta chain features in type 1 diabetes. What was sequenced were expressed TCRB transcripts, since all of the isolated RNA had been reverse transcribed. Some clones are missing from TCRdb's copy, which holds only in-frame ones; the method was immunoSEQ multiplex PCR. The sample lists roughly 170,000 clones; around 13% were seen once. The sequenced material came from central memory CD4+ T cells from blood. These receptors originate from a woman in her late teens or twenties in good health.

This sequence joins TRBV7-3 and TRBJ2-2; TRBD1 matches at 8 bases. Germline V gene sequence: CDR1 SGHTA, CDR2 FQGTGA. The length of the CDR3 is 15 residues. After removal of 2 bases from V and 5 bases from J, the junction contained 4 bases not matched to a gene. The CDR3 coding sequence is TGTGCCAGCAGCTTACAGGGGGCGCAAACCGGGGAGCTGTTTTTT. Translated, it gives CASSLQGAQTGELFF.

The V call is TRBV18, the J call TRBJ2-1, with D perhaps TRBD2 (5 bases). Germline V gene sequence: CDR1 KGHSH, CDR2 LQKENI. The CDR3 length is 14 residues. Trimming stripped 5 bases from V and 5 bases from J, with 13 bases between. The chain's CDR3 is CASSMASLNNEQFF. The CDR3 DNA reads as TGTGCCAGCTCAATGGCTAGCCTGAACAATGAGCAGTTCTTC.

The chain employs TRBV19 and TRBJ2-1; no firm D call. The length of the CDR3 is 11 residues. Per the germline V gene, CDR1 is LNHDA and CDR2 is SQIVND (reference sequence). The V end lost 3 bases, the J end lost 9 bases, and 6 bases lay between the germline ends. The CDR3: CASSISFEQFF. CDR3 in DNA: TGTGCCAGTAGTATCTCGTTTGAGCAGTTCTTC.

This clone was seen only a few times. CDR3 sequence (DNA): TGTGCCAGCAGAAGGGACAGGAGGAACAATGAGCAGTTCTTC. Translation: CASRRDRRNNEQFF. V gene TRBV7-9 combines with J gene TRBJ2-1; 8 bases line up with TRBD1. The CDR3 loop spans 14 amino acids. The germline CDR1 and CDR2 sequences are SEHNR and FQNEAQ (reference sequence). Trimming cost V 6 bases and J 5 bases; bases outside gene matches: 6. Supplemented by reference TRBV7-9 and TRBJ2-1, the full variable domain reads DTGVSQNPRHKITKRGQNVTFRCDPISEHNRLYWYRQTLGQGPEFLTYFQNEAQLEKSRLLSDRFSAERPKGSFSTLEIQRTEQGDSAMYLCASRRDRRNNEQFFGPGTRLTVL.

The rearrangement joins TRBV28 to TRBJ2-7, with 8 bases matching TRBD1. Germline CDR1 reads MDHEN; CDR2 reads SYDVKM. The V gene end was trimmed by 4 bases and the J gene end by 0 bases; junction bases not matched to a gene: 11. CDR3 size: 17 residues. CDR3 loop: CASSSPKQGVFSYEQYF. CDR3 in DNA: TGTGCCAGCAGTTCGCCTAAACAGGGGGTTTTCTCCTACGAGCAGTACTTC.

This clone was counted between two and nine times. J is TRBJ1-2 and V is TRBV21-1. TRBV21-1 is listed as a pseudogene. The CDR3 is 15 amino acids. The CDR3 nucleotides are TGTGCCAGCACCCCCGAGGGGGGGGCGAGCTATGGCTACACCTTC. Translation gives CASTPEGGASYGYTF.

This clone was observed a handful of times. This rearrangement joins TRBV30 to TRBJ2-3; 10 bases map to TRBD2. The germline CDR1 and CDR2 sequences are GTSNPN and SVGIG (reference sequence). This CDR3 spans 15 amino acids. The V and J ends lost 4 bases and 3 bases, in that order; junction bases with no gene match: 7. The DNA of the CDR3 is TGTGCCTGGAAGCGGGAGGGCCGGTGGACAGATACGCAGTATTTT. Amino acids: CAWKREGRWTDTQYF.

This clone came up a few times. The chain combines TRBV7-2 with TRBJ2-7, with 7 positions matching TRBD1. The germline CDR1 and CDR2 sequences are SGHTA and FQGNSA. J lost 1 base, V lost 5 bases, and 5 bases had no gene match. The length of the CDR3 is 14 residues. The CDR3 bases are TGTGCCAGCAGCCCTAAACAGGGGTCCTACGAGCAGTACTTC. This codes for CASSPKQGSYEQYF.

This clone was observed a few times. The chain couples TRBV18 to TRBJ1-2; 7 nucleotides align to TRBD1. The CDR3 covers 15 residues. Germline V gene lookup returns CDR1 KGHSH and CDR2 LQKENI. V trimming: 3 bases; J trimming: 4 bases; junction bases outside the gene matches: 8. CDR3 amino acids: CASSPPRDSLYGYTF. The CDR3 bases are TGTGCCAGCTCACCGCCACGGGACAGCCTCTATGGCTACACCTTC. The whole variable domain, remainder taken from reference TRBV18 and TRBJ1-2, is NAGVMQNPRHLVRRRGQEARLRCSPMKGHSHVYWYRQLPEEGLKFMVYLQKENIIDESGMPKERFSAEFPKEGPSILRIQQVVRGDSAAYFCASSPPRDSLYGYTFGSGTRLTVV.

The rearrangement links TRBV7-3 to TRBJ1-1, with a possible D match to TRBD1 (5 bases). The V and J ends lost 7 bases and 1 base respectively, with 13 bases between them. CDR1 and CDR2 from the germline V gene are SGHTA and FQGTGA. The CDR3 spans 14 residues. The DNA of the CDR3 is TGTGCCAGCACCGCAGGGCACCAGAACACTGAAGCTTTCTTT. Protein sequence: CASTAGHQNTEAFF.

This clone appeared a few times. The chain links TRBV7-2 to TRBJ2-5; TRBD2 matches at 7 bases. This CDR3 contains 16 residues. Germline values: CDR1 SGHTA, CDR2 FQGNSA. The ends lost 4 bases at V and 1 base at J; junction bases unmatched: 9. The CDR3 coding sequence is TGTGCCAGCAGCTCTCAAACAGCGGGGTCCCAAGAGACCCAGTACTTC. It yields the protein CASSSQTAGSQETQYF.

Only a few counts were recorded for this clone. The chain employs TRBV7-9 and TRBJ2-1; D is possibly TRBD2 (6 bases). CDR3 length equals 15 residues. CDR1 is SEHNR and CDR2 is FQNEAQ in the germline V gene (reference sequence). V was cut by 1 base and J by 6 bases, with 13 bases left in between. The CDR3 coding sequence is TGTGCCAGCAGCTTAGTCTACGGGAGTAGCAATGAGCAGTTCTTC. This codes for CASSLVYGSSNEQFF.

The rearrangement joins TRBV28 to TRBJ2-5; D not resolved. Trimming left V 8 bases short and J 3 bases short, with 16 bases between. This CDR3 comprises 14 residues. From germline, CDR1 is MDHEN and CDR2 SYDVKM. DNA of the CDR3: TGTGCCAGCGGAAACGCAGGATCTAAAGAGACCCAGTACTTC. This encodes CASGNAGSKETQYF. Variable domain in full (rest from reference TRBV28 and TRBJ2-5): DVKVTQSSRYLVKRTGEKVFLECVQDMDHENMFWYRQDPGLGLRLIYFSYDVKMKEKGDIPEGYSVSREKKERFSLILESASTNQTSMYLCASGNAGSKETQYFGPGTRLLVL.

This clone was seen only a few times. The chain joins TRBV4-1 to TRBJ2-7; maybe TRBD2 (5 bases). Germline CDR1 is MGHRA and CDR2 is YSYEKL. Trimming removed 2 bases at V and 3 bases at J, with 23 bases between. CDR3 length: 18 amino acids. DNA of the CDR3: TGCGCCAGCAGCCAACACCAACCAAATTCGGGGTCCAACTACGAGCAGTACTTC. Translation gives CASSQHQPNSGSNYEQYF.

V is TRBV5-1 and J is TRBJ2-7, with TRBD1 matching 8 bases. The length of the CDR3 is 14 residues. V lost 5 bases to trimming and J lost 3 bases; unmatched junction nucleotides: 7. Looked up from germline, CDR1 is SGHRS and CDR2 is YFSETQ. This chain's CDR3 is CASSGQGSIYEQYF. CDR3 in DNA: TGCGCCAGCAGTGGACAGGGTTCGATCTACGAGCAGTACTTC.

Of note for this clone: The sample carries other DNA sequences with the same CDR3. The chain uses TRBV30 and TRBJ1-5, with D possibly TRBD1 on 6 matching bases. Looked up from germline, CDR1 is GTSNPN and CDR2 is SVGIG (reference sequence). Trimming left V 2 bases short and J 5 bases short, with 10 bases between. This CDR3 contains 13 residues. CDR3 sequence reads: CAWSPRGDQPQHF. The CDR3 coding sequence is TGTGCCTGGAGTCCCAGGGGAGATCAGCCCCAGCATTTT.

V gene TRBV5-1 combines with J gene TRBJ1-2, with D uncertain. The CDR3 extends over 15 amino acids. The germline V and J ends were trimmed by 0 bases and 6 bases, with 15 bases remaining between them. The germline V gene has CDR1 SGHRS and CDR2 YFSETQ. CDR3 protein: CASSLVPGNQNGYTF. The CDR3 DNA reads TGCGCCAGCAGCTTGGTTCCGGGGAATCAAAATGGCTACACCTTC.

The rearrangement links TRBV5-4 to TRBJ1-2; D is undetermined. The germline V gene encodes CDR1 SGHNT and CDR2 YYREEE (reference sequence). The CDR3 totals 13 residues. Trimming cost V 6 bases and J 4 bases, with 13 bases left between them. DNA for the CDR3: TGTGCCAGCAAATCAGCGTCAAGCTATGGCTACACCTTC. The encoded protein is CASKSASSYGYTF.

The V gene is TRBV4-3, the J gene TRBJ2-1; D possibly corresponds to TRBD2 (5 bases). The germline CDR1 and CDR2 sequences are LGHNA and YSLEER. Trimming cost V 0 bases and J 2 bases, with 8 bases left between them. CDR3 length: 15 residues. CDR3 sequence reads: CASSQEQRPYNEQFF. The CDR3 region has the DNA TGCGCCAGCAGCCAAGAACAGCGGCCCTACAATGAGCAGTTCTTC.

The table lists this clone with a few counts. The chain recombines TRBV5-4 with TRBJ2-1; 12 nucleotides align to TRBD2. V lost 5 bases to trimming and J lost 4 bases; unmatched junction nucleotides: 10. The CDR3 is 17 residues long. Per germline, CDR1 SGHNT and CDR2 YYREEE (reference sequence). The CDR3 nucleotides are TGTGCCAGCAGGGATAGTGAACTAGCGGGGGGTTACAATGAGCAGTTCTTC. Residues: CASRDSELAGGYNEQFF.

This clone was detected many times. This chain links TRBV7-9 with TRBJ1-2, with TRBD1 matching over 7 bases. Germline values: CDR1 SEHNR, CDR2 FQNEAQ (reference sequence). The trim removed 5 bases at V and 2 bases at J, leaving 8 bases unmatched. The CDR3 runs to 15 residues. The CDR3 nucleotides read TGTGCCAGCAGCCTACAGGGGCTTGGCAACTATGGCTACACCTTC. Its translation is CASSLQGLGNYGYTF.

This clone was seen a few times. The chain is built from TRBV28 and TRBJ1-1, with D perhaps matching TRBD1 (5 bases). Looked up from germline, CDR1 is MDHEN and CDR2 is SYDVKM. V shed 2 bases and J shed 4 bases, with 14 bases lying between them. This CDR3 region has 15 residues. The chain's CDR3 is CASSLGGTVRTEAFF. In DNA, the CDR3 is TGTGCCAGCAGTTTAGGGGGGACCGTGCGCACTGAAGCTTTCTTT.

This clone showed up many times. The chain couples TRBV5-1 to TRBJ2-1; D is perhaps TRBD2 (5 bases). The CDR3 is made up of 14 amino acids. Germline V lookup: CDR1 SGHRS, CDR2 YFSETQ. Between the trimmed V and J ends, which lost 4 bases and 5 bases, there was a span of 13 bases. CDR3 bases: TGCGCCAGCAGCGTAGGACCGCGGGACAATGAGCAGTTCTTC. This gives the protein CASSVGPRDNEQFF.

The J gene is TRBJ2-3, the V gene TRBV9, with 12 bases fitting TRBD2. Trimming at V came to 0 bases and at J to 7 bases, leaving 0 bases not matched to a gene. The CDR3 has 14 residues. The germline CDR1 and CDR2 sequences are SGDLS and YYNGEE. CDR3 loop: CASSVGTSGNTQYF. The CDR3 DNA reads TGTGCCAGCAGCGTAGGGACTAGCGGGAATACGCAGTATTTT.

This clone was found a few times. CDR3: CASSGKIYEQYF. The CDR3 nucleotides read TGTGCCAGCAGTGGCAAAATCTACGAGCAGTACTTC. The genes are TRBV28 and TRBJ2-7, with D unresolved. Trimming cost V 5 bases and J 3 bases, with 8 bases left between them. The germline V gene encodes CDR1 MDHEN and CDR2 SYDVKM. CDR3 length equals 12 residues.